Described below is a single T cell receptor beta chain sequence and its context. This clonotype occurred a few times. What antigen it recognizes has not been identified. No per-base quality is available; no much larger clone lies one base away. The library was built by means of RACE. Sequencing used a NextSeq 500. During library preparation, unique molecular identifiers were attached to individual cDNA molecules so that TCRs could be counted quantitatively and reproducibly. From each blood RNA sample, both TCR alpha and TCR beta chains were sequenced. The paper's data handling went like this. The median number of TCRs per sample was over 85,000, ranging from about 23,224 to 700,000. V, J and CDR3 annotation of the TCR reads was carried out using the Decombinator software suite. To make PS versus PT1 abundance plots, every sample was subsampled to the same number of TCRs (28,000). Expanded TCRs were defined as absent before sensitization and observed at least eight times at the 2-week time point. The public reads were quality trimmed at Q25 with fastp and then assembled into clones with MiXCR by TCRdb, keeping productive beta chains. Rows matching on CDR3 protein sequence are summarized as one entry with the most common DNA and genes. The V and J calls come from TCRdb's annotation, not from the publication. The sample profile shows about 120,000 distinct CDR3 sequences; roughly 15% of them were found once. The biggest ten clones account for less than 0.95% of the sample.

The data are from a study of human T cells and chemical hapten exposure (dated by TCRdb to about 2021). Looking at the study overall: For sensitization, 2% DPC in acetone was applied to an approximately 2 cm by approximately 2 cm area of upper inner arm skin. Throughout the study period of roughly 24 weeks, patients also received therapeutic DPC doses to the scalp every week. Patch testing was performed on the upper back with Finn chambers containing 0.01% DPC, and the patch tests were scored after 6 days according to International Contact Dermatitis Research Group standards. Most of the patients in the cohort were female, and the cohort covered alopecia areata with under or over 50% scalp involvement, alopecia totalis and alopecia universalis. Libraries were pooled for sequencing, and per-sample TCR yields varied mainly because of small differences in library volumes within the pool. This study followed changes in the peripheral blood TCR repertoire in vivo during primary and secondary sensitization of alopecia patients to the hapten diphenylcyclopropenone (DPC). Patient blood was sampled pre-sensitization (week 0) and at 2, 6 and about 24 weeks after DPC sensitization. About 30 alopecia patients provided blood for TCR sequencing at one to four time points (pre-sensitization, 2, 6 and 24 weeks).

This specimen's time point label, interpreted: patch test 1, 2 weeks after DPC sensitization. The treatment or condition tag for this specimen amounts to: therapeutic diphenylcyclopropenone sensitization with weekly scalp DPC. Blood at each patch-test visit was drawn before the patch test was applied. To be eligible, patients had to be aged 18 to 70, diagnosed with alopecia and judged suitable for DPC therapy, while pregnant patients were excluded. Total RNA was isolated from unfractionated whole blood collected in Tempus Blood RNA tubes. The germline V gene yields SGHAT for CDR1 and FQNNGV for CDR2. Measured from the cysteine to the phenylalanine, the CDR3 is 15 residues long. Just CDR3 DNA is preserved here, 45 bases in frame from base 1. From V the trimming removes 3 bases and from J it removes 9 bases, while the gene matches leave 6 bases of the junction unaccounted for. Study-wide conclusions, independent of this receptor: Compared with pre-sensitization or healthy control sets, expanded TCRs formed significantly more large CDR3 similarity clusters, which is consistent with antigen-driven responses. All patients had alopecia, a presumed autoimmune disease, so their immune response might differ from that of healthy individuals. The number of PT1 expanded TCRs positively correlated with patch test score, significant at thresholds 8, 16 and 32 but not 4. DPC sensitization did not change the number of TCRs with a frequency above 1 in 1000, and there was no evidence of changes in global repertoire structure. After repeated subsampling, changes were observed in the strength of the expansion versus patch-test correlation and in the threshold at which the correlation became significant.

Sequencing was performed on whole blood, taken in connection with sensitization to the hapten diphenylcyclopropenone (DPC). The chain uses TRBV11-2 and TRBJ2-1; TRBD2 fits 12 bases in the junction. This sequence was found in a man younger than 30 with alopecia areata. Some clones in this sample may be carry-over from other donors' samples. The bases read TGTGCCAGCAGCTTGGCTAGCGGGGGGGCAGGTGAGCAGTTCTTC. Its coded protein is CASSLASGGAGEQFF.